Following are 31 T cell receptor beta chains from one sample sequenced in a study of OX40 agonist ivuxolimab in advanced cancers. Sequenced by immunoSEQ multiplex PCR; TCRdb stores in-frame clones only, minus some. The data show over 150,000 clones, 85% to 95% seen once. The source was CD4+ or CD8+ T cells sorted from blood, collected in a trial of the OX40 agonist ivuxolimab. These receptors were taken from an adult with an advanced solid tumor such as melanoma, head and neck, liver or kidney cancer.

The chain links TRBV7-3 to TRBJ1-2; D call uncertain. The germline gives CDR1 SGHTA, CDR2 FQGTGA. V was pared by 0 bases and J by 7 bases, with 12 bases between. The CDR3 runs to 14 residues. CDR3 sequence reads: CASSLTKEGPGYTF. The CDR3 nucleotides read TGTGCCAGCAGCTTAACGAAGGAAGGGCCTGGCTACACCTTC.

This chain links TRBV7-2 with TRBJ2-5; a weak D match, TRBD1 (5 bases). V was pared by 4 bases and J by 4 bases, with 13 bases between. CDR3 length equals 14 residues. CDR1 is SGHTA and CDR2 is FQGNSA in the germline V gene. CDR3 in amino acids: CASSSAGIGETQYF. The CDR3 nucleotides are TGTGCCAGCAGCTCTGCAGGGATTGGAGAGACCCAGTACTTC.

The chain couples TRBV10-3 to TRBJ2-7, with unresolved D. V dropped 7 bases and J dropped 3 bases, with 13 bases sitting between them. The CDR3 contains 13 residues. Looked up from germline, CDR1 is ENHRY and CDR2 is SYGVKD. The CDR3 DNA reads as TGTGCCATCACCGCAGGCGACAACTACGAGCAGTACTTC. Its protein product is CAITAGDNYEQYF.

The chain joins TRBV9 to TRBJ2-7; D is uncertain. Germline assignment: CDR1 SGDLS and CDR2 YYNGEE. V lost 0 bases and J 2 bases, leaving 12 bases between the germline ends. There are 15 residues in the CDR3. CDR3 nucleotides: TGTGCCAGCAGCGTAGACATCGCCTCCACCTACGAGCAGTACTTC. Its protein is CASSVDIASTYEQYF.

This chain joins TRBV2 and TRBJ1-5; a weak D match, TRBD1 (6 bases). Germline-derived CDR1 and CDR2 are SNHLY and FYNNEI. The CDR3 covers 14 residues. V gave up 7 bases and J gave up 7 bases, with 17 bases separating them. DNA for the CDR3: TGTGCCAGCAAGGCCCGGGGGCTGAGGCAGCCCCAGCATTTT. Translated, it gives CASKARGLRQPQHF.

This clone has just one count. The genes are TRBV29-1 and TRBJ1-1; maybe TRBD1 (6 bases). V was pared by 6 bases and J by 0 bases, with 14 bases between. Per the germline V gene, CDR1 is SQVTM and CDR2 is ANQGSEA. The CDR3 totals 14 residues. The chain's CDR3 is CSVIRTALNTEAFF. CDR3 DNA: TGCAGCGTCATCCGGACAGCGCTGAACACTGAAGCTTTCTTT.

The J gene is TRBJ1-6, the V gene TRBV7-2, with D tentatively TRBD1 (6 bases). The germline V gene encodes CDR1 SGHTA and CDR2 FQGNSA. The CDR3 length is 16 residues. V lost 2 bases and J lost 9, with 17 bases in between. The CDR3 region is CASSLRRGGGSSPLHF. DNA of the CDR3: TGTGCCAGCAGCTTAAGGCGAGGAGGGGGGAGTTCACCCCTCCACTTT.

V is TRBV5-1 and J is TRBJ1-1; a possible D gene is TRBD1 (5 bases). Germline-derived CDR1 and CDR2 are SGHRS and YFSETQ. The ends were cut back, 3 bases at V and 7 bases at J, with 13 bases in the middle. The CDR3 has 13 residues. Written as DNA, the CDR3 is TGCGCCAGCAGCTCATTGGACAAGGGTGAAGCTTTCTTT. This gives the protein CASSSLDKGEAFF. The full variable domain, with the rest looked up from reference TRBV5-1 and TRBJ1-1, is KAGVTQTPRYLIKTRGQQVTLSCSPISGHRSVSWYQQTPGQGLQFLFEYFSETQRNKGNFPGRFSGRQFSNSRSEMNVSTLELGDSALYLCASSSLDKGEAFFGQGTRLTVV.

This CDR3 reads CASSKLNEQFF. The CDR3 DNA reads as TGTGCCAGCAGTAAGCTCAATGAGCAGTTCTTC. V is TRBV28 and J is TRBJ2-1; D is ambiguous. In germline, CDR1 is MDHEN, CDR2 SYDVKM. V was pared by 5 bases and J by 6 bases, with 5 bases between. This CDR3 region has 11 residues.

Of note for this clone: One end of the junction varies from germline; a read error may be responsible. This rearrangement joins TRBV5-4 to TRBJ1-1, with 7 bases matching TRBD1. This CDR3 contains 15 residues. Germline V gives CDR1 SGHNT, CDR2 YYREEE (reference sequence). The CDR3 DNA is TGCGCCAGCAGCCAAGATGAGCAGGGGGACACTGAAGCTTTCTTT. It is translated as CASSQDEQGDTEAFF. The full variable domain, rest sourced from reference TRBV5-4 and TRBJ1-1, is ETGVTQSPTHLIKTRGQQVTLRCSSQSGHNTVSWYQQALGQGPQFIFQYYREEENGRGNFPPRFSGLQFPNYSSELNVNALELDDSALYLCASSQDEQGDTEAFFGQGTRLTVV.

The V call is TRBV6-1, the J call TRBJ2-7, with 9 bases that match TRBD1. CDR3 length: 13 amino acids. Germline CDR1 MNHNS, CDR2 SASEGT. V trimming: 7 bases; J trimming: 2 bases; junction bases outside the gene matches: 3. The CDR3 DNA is TGTGCCAGCAAAAGACAGGGGGCCTACGAGCAGTACTTC. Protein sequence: CASKRQGAYEQYF.

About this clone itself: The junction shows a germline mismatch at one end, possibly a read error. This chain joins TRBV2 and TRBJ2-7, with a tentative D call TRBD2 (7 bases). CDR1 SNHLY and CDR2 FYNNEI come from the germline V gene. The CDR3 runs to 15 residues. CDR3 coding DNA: TGTGCCAGCAGTGCCGACGAAGGGGGAGGGACCCCCATAAGCTTC. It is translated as CASSADEGGGTPISF.

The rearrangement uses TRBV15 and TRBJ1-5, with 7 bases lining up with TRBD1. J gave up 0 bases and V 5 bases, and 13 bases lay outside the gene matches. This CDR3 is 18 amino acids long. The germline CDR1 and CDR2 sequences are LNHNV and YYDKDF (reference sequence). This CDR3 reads CATSPLRGHKNSNQPQHF. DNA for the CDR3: TGTGCCACCAGCCCTCTGAGGGGGCACAAAAATAGCAATCAGCCCCAGCATTTT.

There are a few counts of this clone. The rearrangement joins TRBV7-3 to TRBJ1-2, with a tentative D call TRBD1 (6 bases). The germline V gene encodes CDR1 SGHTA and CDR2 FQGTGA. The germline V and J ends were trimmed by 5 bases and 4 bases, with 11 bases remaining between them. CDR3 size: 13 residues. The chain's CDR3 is CASSPDRSYGYTF. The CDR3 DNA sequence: TGTGCCAGCAGCCCCGACAGGAGCTATGGCTACACCTTC.

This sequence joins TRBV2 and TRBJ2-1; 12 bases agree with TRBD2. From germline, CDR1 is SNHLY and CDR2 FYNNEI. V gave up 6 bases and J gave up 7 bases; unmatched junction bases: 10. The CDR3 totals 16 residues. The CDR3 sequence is CASRPQGGTSGNEQFF. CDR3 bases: TGTGCCAGCAGGCCCCAAGGGGGGACTAGCGGGAATGAGCAGTTCTTC.

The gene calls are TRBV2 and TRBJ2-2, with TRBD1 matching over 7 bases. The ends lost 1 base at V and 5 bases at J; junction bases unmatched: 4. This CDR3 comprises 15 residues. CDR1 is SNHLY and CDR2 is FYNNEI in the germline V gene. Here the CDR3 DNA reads TGTGCCAGCAGTGAAGTGGTCAGGGGGACCGGGGAGCTGTTTTTT. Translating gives CASSEVVRGTGELFF.

DNA for the CDR3: TGTGCCAGCTCACCCGGCGGCAGAAGCAATCAGCCCCAGCATTTT. Its translation: CASSPGGRSNQPQHF. This chain links TRBV18 with TRBJ1-5, with no clear D. Germline V lookup: CDR1 KGHSH, CDR2 LQKENI. Deletions cut 3 bases from V and 1 base from J, with 10 bases between. The CDR3 consists of 15 residues.

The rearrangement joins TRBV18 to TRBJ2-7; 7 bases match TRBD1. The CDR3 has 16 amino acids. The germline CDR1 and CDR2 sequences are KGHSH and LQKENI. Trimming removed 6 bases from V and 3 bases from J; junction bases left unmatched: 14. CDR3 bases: TGTGCCAGCTCGCCGATTGGATCGGGACAGAGCTACGAGCAGTACTTC. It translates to CASSPIGSGQSYEQYF.

The CDR3 here is CASSVVGKETQYF. CDR3 DNA sequence: TGTGCCAGCAGCGTAGTAGGGAAAGAGACCCAGTACTTC. V gene TRBV9 combines with J gene TRBJ2-5, with D unresolved. Trimming shortened V by 0 bases and J by 3 bases, and 6 bases separated the two germline ends. The germline V gene has CDR1 SGDLS and CDR2 YYNGEE. The CDR3 length is 13 residues.

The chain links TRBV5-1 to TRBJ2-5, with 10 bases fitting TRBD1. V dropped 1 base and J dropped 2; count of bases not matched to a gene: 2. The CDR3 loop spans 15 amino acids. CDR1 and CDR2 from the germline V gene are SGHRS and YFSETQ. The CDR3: CASSLLGQGQETQYF. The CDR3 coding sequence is TGCGCCAGCAGCTTGTTGGGACAGGGGCAAGAGACCCAGTACTTC.

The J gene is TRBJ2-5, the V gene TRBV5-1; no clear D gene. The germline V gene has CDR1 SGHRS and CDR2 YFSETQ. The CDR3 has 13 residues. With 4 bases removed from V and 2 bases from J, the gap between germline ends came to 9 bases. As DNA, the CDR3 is TGCGCCAGCAGCGGCGGATCTCAAGAGACCCAGTACTTC. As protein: CASSGGSQETQYF.

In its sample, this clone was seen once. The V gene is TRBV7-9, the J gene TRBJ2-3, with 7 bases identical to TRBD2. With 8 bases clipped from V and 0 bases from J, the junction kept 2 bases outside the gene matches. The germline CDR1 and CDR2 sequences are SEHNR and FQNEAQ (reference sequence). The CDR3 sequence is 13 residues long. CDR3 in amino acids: CASARGSTDTQYF. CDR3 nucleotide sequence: TGTGCCAGCGCGCGGGGGAGCACAGATACGCAGTATTTT.

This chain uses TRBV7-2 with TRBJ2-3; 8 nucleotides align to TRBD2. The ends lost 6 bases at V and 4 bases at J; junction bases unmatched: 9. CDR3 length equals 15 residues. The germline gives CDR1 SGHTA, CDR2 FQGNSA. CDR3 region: CASRGRGGRADTQYF. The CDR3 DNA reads TGTGCCAGCAGGGGACGGGGGGGCCGGGCAGATACGCAGTATTTT.

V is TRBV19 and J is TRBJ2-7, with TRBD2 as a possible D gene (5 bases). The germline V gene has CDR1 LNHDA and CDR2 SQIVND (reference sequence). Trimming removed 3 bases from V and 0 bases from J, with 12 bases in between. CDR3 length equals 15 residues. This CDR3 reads CASSMAPGSSYEQYF. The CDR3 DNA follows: TGTGCCAGTAGTATGGCTCCGGGGAGCTCCTACGAGCAGTACTTC.

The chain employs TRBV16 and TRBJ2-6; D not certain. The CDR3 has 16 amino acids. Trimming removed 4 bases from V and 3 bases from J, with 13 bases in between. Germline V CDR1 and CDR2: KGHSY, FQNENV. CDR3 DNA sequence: TGTGCCAGCAGCCTAAAGGCGGCGCTTGGGGCCAACGTCCTGACTTTC. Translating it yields CASSLKAALGANVLTF. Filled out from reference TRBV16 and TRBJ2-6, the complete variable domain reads GEEVAQTPKHLVRGEGQKAKLYCAPIKGHSYVFWYQQVLKNEFKFLISFQNENVFDETGMPKERFSAKCLPNSPCSLEIQATKLEDSAVYFCASSLKAALGANVLTFGAGSRLTVL.

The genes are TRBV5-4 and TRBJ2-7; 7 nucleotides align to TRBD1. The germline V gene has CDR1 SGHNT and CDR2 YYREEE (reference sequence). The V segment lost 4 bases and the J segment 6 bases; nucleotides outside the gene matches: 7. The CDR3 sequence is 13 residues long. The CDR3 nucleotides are TGTGCCAGCAGCCCCGGACAGGTTGGCGAGCAGTACTTC. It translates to CASSPGQVGEQYF.

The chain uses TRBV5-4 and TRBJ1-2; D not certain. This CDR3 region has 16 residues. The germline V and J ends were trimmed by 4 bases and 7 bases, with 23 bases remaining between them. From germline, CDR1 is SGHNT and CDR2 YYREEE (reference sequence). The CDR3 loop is CASSPDLMTGVRGYTF. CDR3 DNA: TGTGCCAGCAGCCCGGACCTCATGACGGGAGTGCGTGGCTACACCTTC. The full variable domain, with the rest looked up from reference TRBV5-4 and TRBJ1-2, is ETGVTQSPTHLIKTRGQQVTLRCSSQSGHNTVSWYQQALGQGPQFIFQYYREEENGRGNFPPRFSGLQFPNYSSELNVNALELDDSALYLCASSPDLMTGVRGYTFGSGTRLTVV.

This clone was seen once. CDR3 residues: CASSADIRSYEQYF. As DNA, the CDR3 is TGTGCCAGTAGTGCCGACATTCGCTCCTACGAGCAGTACTTC. The chain uses TRBV19 and TRBJ2-7, with D unresolved. V shed 5 bases and J shed 0 bases, with 11 bases lying between them. Germline CDR1 LNHDA, CDR2 SQIVND (reference sequence). The CDR3 loop spans 14 amino acids.

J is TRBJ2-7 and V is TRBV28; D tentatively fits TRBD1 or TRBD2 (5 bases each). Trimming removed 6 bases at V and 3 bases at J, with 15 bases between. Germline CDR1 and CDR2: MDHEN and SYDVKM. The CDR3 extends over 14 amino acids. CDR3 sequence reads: CASSRDPSHYEQYF. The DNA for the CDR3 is TGTGCCAGCAGCCGGGACCCATCCCACTACGAGCAGTACTTC.

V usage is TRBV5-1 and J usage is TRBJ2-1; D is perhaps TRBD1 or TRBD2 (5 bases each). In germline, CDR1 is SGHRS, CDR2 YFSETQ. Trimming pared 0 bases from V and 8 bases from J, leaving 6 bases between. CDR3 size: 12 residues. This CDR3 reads CASSLGGYEQFF. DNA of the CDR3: TGCGCCAGCAGCTTGGGGGGGTATGAGCAGTTCTTC.

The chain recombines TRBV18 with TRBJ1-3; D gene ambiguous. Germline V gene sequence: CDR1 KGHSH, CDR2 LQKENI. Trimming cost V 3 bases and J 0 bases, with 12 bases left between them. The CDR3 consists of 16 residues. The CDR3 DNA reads TGTGCCAGCTCACCCTCACCCGCGAGCTCTGGAAACACCATATATTTT. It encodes CASSPSPASSGNTIYF.